The 18 T cell receptor beta chains listed next were all sequenced from one sample in a study of T-cell memory formation after mild COVID-19. TCRdb itself ran the 5' RACE reads through MiXCR, one entry per CDR3 protein. The sample includes some 120,000 distinct CDR3 sequences, roughly 6% seen only once; the top ten take over 2%. The sequenced sample was PBMCs or a T cell subset sorted from them (not recorded which). The receptor set was obtained from an adult woman who had mild COVID-19 (a few samples of this study predate the infection). Cell type and time point are not known.

This clonotype appeared a few times. The chain uses TRBV5-1 and TRBJ2-5; 8 bases are shared with TRBD1. The CDR3 consists of 13 residues. V was pared by 1 base and J by 5 bases, with 1 base of the junction left unmatched. Germline assignment: CDR1 SGHRS and CDR2 YFSETQ. The CDR3 DNA is TGCGCCAGCAGCTTGACAGGGGGGGAGACCCAGTACTTC. Translated, it gives CASSLTGGETQYF.

This clonotype appeared many times. The V and J genes are TRBV7-9 and TRBJ2-6; maybe TRBD1 (5 bases). V was shortened by 2 bases and J by 2 bases, with 7 bases between the two germline ends. Germline V gene lookup returns CDR1 SEHNR and CDR2 FQNEAQ (reference sequence). The CDR3 covers 15 residues. The CDR3 spells CASSLRGTGANVLTF. Here the CDR3 DNA reads TGTGCCAGCAGCTTAAGGGGAACTGGGGCCAACGTCCTGACTTTC.

The table lists this clonotype with a few counts. The chain is built from TRBV20-1 and TRBJ1-1, with D unresolved. V was pared by 6 bases and J by 2 bases, with 13 bases between. The length of the CDR3 is 13 residues. Per germline, CDR1 DFQATT and CDR2 SNEGSKA (reference sequence). Here the CDR3 reads CSATDVINTEAFF. For the CDR3, the DNA is TGCAGTGCGACGGACGTTATAAACACTGAAGCTTTCTTT.

The rearrangement links TRBV18 to TRBJ2-7, with D hard to call. Trimming removed 0 bases at V and 1 base at J, with 4 bases between. CDR1 and CDR2 (germline): KGHSH, LQKENI. There are 13 residues in the CDR3. CDR3 loop: CASSPPSSYEQYF. CDR3 nucleotide sequence: TGTGCCAGCTCACCACCGAGTTCCTACGAGCAGTACTTC.

This chain links TRBV7-9 with TRBJ1-2, with D possibly matching TRBD1 (6 bases). Per germline, CDR1 SEHNR and CDR2 FQNEAQ (reference sequence). This CDR3 is built from 12 residues. V was shortened by 5 bases and J by 7 bases, with 11 bases between the two germline ends. CDR3 in amino acids: CASSARGSGYTF. The DNA of the CDR3 is TGTGCCAGCAGCGCCAGGGGCTCTGGCTACACCTTC.

V is TRBV5-1 and J is TRBJ2-7, with D hard to call. The CDR3 runs 11 residues. CDR1 and CDR2 from the germline V gene are SGHRS and YFSETQ. V gave up 4 bases and J gave up 1 base, with 3 bases separating them. The CDR3 DNA sequence: TGCGCCAGCAGCGCTTCCTACGAGCAGTACTTC. It translates to CASSASYEQYF.

This clonotype was picked up many times. The chain carries TRBV29-1 and TRBJ2-1; D might be TRBD2 (7 bases). The CDR3 totals 14 residues. V was shortened by 4 bases and J by 0 bases, with 10 bases between the two germline ends. Germline V gene sequence: CDR1 SQVTM, CDR2 ANQGSEA. This CDR3 is CSVGGGGSYNEQFF. In DNA, the CDR3 is TGCAGCGTTGGAGGGGGGGGCTCCTACAATGAGCAGTTCTTC.

This clonotype has more than one count but fewer than ten. This rearrangement joins TRBV9 to TRBJ2-2, with 9 bases identical to TRBD2. The J segment lost 5 bases and the V segment lost 4 bases, leaving 6 bases of the junction unmatched. Germline V CDR1 and CDR2: SGDLS, YYNGEE. This CDR3 has 15 amino acids. CDR3 sequence reads: CASSPAGGGTGELFF. DNA for the CDR3: TGTGCCAGCAGCCCAGCGGGAGGCGGTACCGGGGAGCTGTTTTTT.

The chain joins TRBV29-1 to TRBJ1-1; unclear D gene. There are 15 residues in the CDR3. V was pared by 3 bases and J by 1 base, with 15 bases between. Per the germline V gene, CDR1 is SQVTM and CDR2 is ANQGSEA. CDR3 DNA sequence: TGCAGCGTTGAGGTTAAGGCTCAGCCGAACACTGAAGCTTTCTTT. Its protein product is CSVEVKAQPNTEAFF.

V is TRBV12-3 or TRBV12-4 and J is TRBJ2-3; the match to TRBD2 covers 7 bases. CDR3 length equals 16 residues. The trim removed 5 bases at V and 2 bases at J, leaving 10 bases unmatched. The CDR3 nucleotides are TGTGCCAGCAGTCCGGGGGGACTCTTTTTCACAGATACGCAGTATTTT. As protein: CASSPGGLFFTDTQYF.

This clonotype was found many times. V gene TRBV7-9 combines with J gene TRBJ2-3; no clear D. Germline CDR1 reads SEHNR; CDR2 reads FQNEAQ (reference sequence). The CDR3 has 14 residues. Trimming pared 4 bases from V and 2 bases from J, leaving 10 bases between. The CDR3 DNA follows: TGTGCCAGCAGCTGGGGAAGTAACACAGATACGCAGTATTTT. Translated: CASSWGSNTDTQYF.

A few counts support this clonotype. The J gene is TRBJ2-3, the V gene TRBV4-3; D gene unclear. The germline V gene has CDR1 LGHNA and CDR2 YSLEER. V lost 0 bases and J lost 3, with 13 bases in between. The CDR3 covers 16 residues. CDR3 bases: TGCGCCAGCAGCCAAGACTTCACCCAGTTTACAGATACGCAGTATTTT. It encodes CASSQDFTQFTDTQYF.

This clonotype was detected only a few times. The chain has TRBV6-6 and TRBJ1-1, with 7 bases matching TRBD1. The germline CDR1 and CDR2 sequences are MNHNY and SVGAGI (reference sequence). The CDR3 is made up of 13 amino acids. V gave up 6 bases and J gave up 7 bases; unmatched junction bases: 8. The CDR3 reads CASRRGQESEAFF. The CDR3 region has the DNA TGTGCCAGCAGGAGAGGACAGGAGAGTGAAGCTTTCTTT.

This clonotype has just a few counts. CDR3 sequence (DNA): TGTGCCAGCAGTTGGGGACAGGGGTATGAGCAGTTCTTC. This encodes CASSWGQGYEQFF. The genes are TRBV6-2 or TRBV6-3 and TRBJ2-1; TRBD1 agrees at 10 bases. This CDR3 is 13 amino acids long. Germline CDR1 and CDR2: MNHEY and SVGEGT. The V and J ends lost 4 bases and 8 bases, in that order; junction bases with no gene match: 2.

J is TRBJ2-1 and V is TRBV7-8; D gene uncertain. Trimming took off 6 bases at V and 1 base at J, with 10 bases between the two ends. The CDR3 consists of 14 residues. Germline V lookup: CDR1 SGHVS, CDR2 FQNEAQ. This CDR3 reads CASSFLYSYNEQFF. The CDR3 DNA follows: TGTGCCAGCAGTTTCCTGTATTCCTACAATGAGCAGTTCTTC. The full variable domain, rest sourced from reference TRBV7-8 and TRBJ2-1, is GAGVSQSPRYKVAKRGQDVALRCDPISGHVSLFWYQQALGQGPEFLTYFQNEAQLDKSGLPSDRFFAERPEGSVSTLKIQRTQQEDSAVYLCASSFLYSYNEQFFGPGTRLTVL.

This clonotype was counted ten times or more. This chain links TRBV25-1 with TRBJ2-5, with D perhaps matching TRBD2 (6 bases). The CDR3 sequence is 14 residues long. Trimming took 4 bases from V and 5 from J, leaving 14 bases between them. The germline CDR1 and CDR2 sequences are MGHDK and SYGVNS. The CDR3 region is CASSVPAGGETQYF. The DNA of the CDR3 is TGTGCCAGCAGTGTTCCAGCGGGCGGCGAGACCCAGTACTTC.

This clonotype came up a few times. The chain combines TRBV24-1 with TRBJ2-5; D remains ambiguous. Trimming pared 4 bases from V and 7 bases from J, leaving 24 bases between. CDR3 length equals 17 residues. Germline CDR1 reads KGHDR; CDR2 reads SFDVKD. The chain's CDR3 is CATSDPVLVQERSTQYF. DNA of the CDR3: TGTGCCACCAGTGACCCCGTCCTGGTGCAGGAAAGGTCGACCCAGTACTTC.

This clonotype was seen more than once but under ten times. The chain links TRBV12-3 or TRBV12-4 to TRBJ1-5; D is ambiguous. V dropped 2 bases and J dropped 3 bases, with 8 bases sitting between them. This CDR3 has 14 residues. The CDR3 region is CASSLRRTNQPQHF. The CDR3 coding sequence is TGTGCCAGCAGTTTAAGGCGGACCAATCAGCCCCAGCATTTT.